The 9 T cell receptor beta chains given below trace back to one sample, sequenced in a study of cytomegalovirus exposure and HLA in healthy donors. PCR amplification relied on 60 Vbeta primers (plus 13 Jbeta primers). Profiled with immunoSEQ multiplex PCR; TCRdb holds only in-frame clones, not every one. The sample has some 150,000 clones; roughly 85% are singletons. The source material was PBMCs. Receptors were obtained from a man aged 40-49 years in good health and CMV-seropositive.

The rearrangement uses TRBV5-8 and TRBJ2-2, with a tentative D call TRBD2 (5 bases). Germline V gives CDR1 SGHTS, CDR2 YDEGEE. Trimming removed 5 bases at V and 6 bases at J, with 17 bases between. This CDR3 comprises 15 residues. In DNA form, the CDR3 reads TGTGCCAGCAGTCAACTAAACGGGGTGTCCGGGGAGCTGTTTTTT. Amino acids: CASSQLNGVSGELFF. Full variable domain (missing parts from reference TRBV5-8 and TRBJ2-2): EAGVTQSPTHLIKTRGQQATLRCSPISGHTSVYWYQQALGLGLQFLLWYDEGEERNRGNFPPRFSGRQFPNYSSELNVNALELEDSALYLCASSQLNGVSGELFFGEGSRLTVL.

The CDR3 nucleotides read TGTGCCAGCAGCTTAACCAGCGGGAGGGATGAGCAGTTCTTC. Protein: CASSLTSGRDEQFF. The chain couples TRBV7-9 to TRBJ2-1, with TRBD2 identical over 10 bases. Germline loops: CDR1 SEHNR, CDR2 FQNEAQ (reference sequence). J lost 8 bases, V lost 2 bases, and 3 bases had no gene match. The CDR3 totals 14 residues. Based on the CDR3 plus reference TRBV7-9 and TRBJ2-1, the full variable domain is DTGVSQNPRHKITKRGQNVTFRCDPISEHNRLYWYRQTLGQGPEFLTYFQNEAQLEKSRLLSDRFSAERPKGSFSTLEIQRTEQGDSAMYLCASSLTSGRDEQFFGPGTRLTVL.

The chain has TRBV27 and TRBJ2-1, with D possibly matching TRBD1 (6 bases). The CDR3 is 14 amino acids. Trimming stripped 6 bases from V and 5 bases from J, with 14 bases between. The germline V gene encodes CDR1 MNHEY and CDR2 SMNVEV (reference sequence). CDR3 sequence: CASSHPGADNEQFF. CDR3 sequence (DNA): TGTGCCAGCAGCCACCCAGGGGCGGACAATGAGCAGTTCTTC.

The J gene is TRBJ2-7, the V gene TRBV6-5; 9 bases map to TRBD1. Germline lookup yields CDR1 MNHEY and CDR2 SVGAGI. This CDR3 spans 14 amino acids. The V segment lost 4 bases and the J segment 4 bases; nucleotides outside the gene matches: 5. CDR3 amino acids: CASSLRQGGYEQYF. For the CDR3, the DNA is TGTGCCAGCAGTTTACGACAGGGGGGGTACGAGCAGTACTTC.

This clone was found a few times. V and J are TRBV5-8 and TRBJ1-2, with 10 bases identical to TRBD1. This CDR3 spans 14 amino acids. V lost 5 bases to trimming and J lost 2 bases; unmatched junction nucleotides: 3. Germline-derived CDR1 and CDR2 are SGHTS and YDEGEE. CDR3 region: CASSSTGGNYGYTF. CDR3 sequence (DNA): TGTGCCAGCAGTTCGACAGGGGGCAACTATGGCTACACCTTC.

The chain recombines TRBV4-2 with TRBJ2-1; a possible D gene is TRBD1 (6 bases). Germline-derived CDR1 and CDR2 are LGHNA and YNFKEQ. The V end was cut by 1 base, the J end by 0 bases, with 7 bases between. This CDR3 region has 15 residues. The CDR3 is CASSQGTASYNEQFF. The CDR3 nucleotides read TGTGCCAGCAGCCAAGGGACAGCCTCCTACAATGAGCAGTTCTTC.

The rearrangement joins TRBV19 to TRBJ1-5; D unresolved. The CDR3 consists of 17 residues. Germline lookup yields CDR1 LNHDA and CDR2 SQIVND (reference sequence). V lost 4 bases and J 2 bases, leaving 18 bases between the germline ends. CDR3 bases: TGTGCCAGTAGTACCCGAGTACAGATTTCGGGCAATCAGCCCCAGCATTTT. Its translation is CASSTRVQISGNQPQHF.

The chain employs TRBV20-1 and TRBJ1-4; unclear D gene. Trimming stripped 3 bases from V and 5 bases from J, with 4 bases between. This CDR3 has 11 amino acids. Germline CDR1 and CDR2: DFQATT and SNEGSKA (reference sequence). CDR3 residues: CSARQNEKLFF. CDR3 DNA: TGCAGTGCTAGGCAGAATGAAAAACTGTTTTTT.

This clone was observed a few times. This chain joins TRBV7-8 and TRBJ1-1, with 9 bases aligning to TRBD1. The CDR3 totals 14 residues. Germline CDR1 SGHVS, CDR2 FQNEAQ. After removal of 5 bases from V and 4 bases from J, the junction contained 5 bases not matched to a gene. This CDR3 reads CASSAGQGITEAFF. The DNA for the CDR3 is TGTGCCAGCAGCGCCGGACAGGGGATCACTGAAGCTTTCTTT.